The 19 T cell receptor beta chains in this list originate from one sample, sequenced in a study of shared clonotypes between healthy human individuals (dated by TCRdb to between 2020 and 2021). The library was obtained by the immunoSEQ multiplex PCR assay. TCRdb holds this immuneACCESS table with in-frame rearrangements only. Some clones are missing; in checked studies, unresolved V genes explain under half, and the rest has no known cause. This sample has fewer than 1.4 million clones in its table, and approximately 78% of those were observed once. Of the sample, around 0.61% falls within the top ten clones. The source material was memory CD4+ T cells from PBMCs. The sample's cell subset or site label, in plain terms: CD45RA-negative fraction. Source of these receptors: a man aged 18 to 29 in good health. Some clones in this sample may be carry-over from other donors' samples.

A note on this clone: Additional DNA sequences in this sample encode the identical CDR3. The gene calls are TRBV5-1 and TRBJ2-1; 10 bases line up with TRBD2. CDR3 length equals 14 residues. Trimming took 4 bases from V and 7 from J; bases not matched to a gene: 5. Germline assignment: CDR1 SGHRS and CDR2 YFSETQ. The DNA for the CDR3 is TGCGCCAGCAGCCTAGCGGGAGTGGAGAATGAGCAGTTCTTC. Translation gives CASSLAGVENEQFF.

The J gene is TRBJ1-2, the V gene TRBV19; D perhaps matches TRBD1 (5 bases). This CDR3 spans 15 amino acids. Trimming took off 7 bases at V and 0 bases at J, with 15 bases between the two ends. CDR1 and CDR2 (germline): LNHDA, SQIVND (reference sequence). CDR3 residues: CASTPLGETNYGYTF. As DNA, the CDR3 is TGTGCCAGTACCCCTCTGGGGGAGACTAACTATGGCTACACCTTC.

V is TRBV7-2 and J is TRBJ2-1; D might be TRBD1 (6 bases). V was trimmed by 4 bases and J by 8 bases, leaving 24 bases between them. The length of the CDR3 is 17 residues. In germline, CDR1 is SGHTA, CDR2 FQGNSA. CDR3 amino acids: CASSSEAGLRGIYEQFF. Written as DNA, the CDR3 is TGTGCCAGCAGCTCAGAAGCAGGGTTAAGGGGGATATATGAGCAGTTCTTC.

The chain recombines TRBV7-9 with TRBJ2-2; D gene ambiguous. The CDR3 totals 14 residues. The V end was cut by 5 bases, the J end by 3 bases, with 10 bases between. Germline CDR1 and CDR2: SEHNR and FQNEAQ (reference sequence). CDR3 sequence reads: CASSPSLDTGELFF. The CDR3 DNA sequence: TGTGCCAGCAGCCCCAGTTTGGACACCGGGGAGCTGTTTTTT. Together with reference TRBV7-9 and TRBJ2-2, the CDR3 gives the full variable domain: DTGVSQNPRHKITKRGQNVTFRCDPISEHNRLYWYRQTLGQGPEFLTYFQNEAQLEKSRLLSDRFSAERPKGSFSTLEIQRTEQGDSAMYLCASSPSLDTGELFFGEGSRLTVL.

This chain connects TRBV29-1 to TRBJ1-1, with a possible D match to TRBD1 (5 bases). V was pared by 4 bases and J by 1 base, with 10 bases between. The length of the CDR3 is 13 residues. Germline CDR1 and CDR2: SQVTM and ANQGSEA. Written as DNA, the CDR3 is TGCAGCGTTGCGGGACCGACGAACACTGAAGCTTTCTTT. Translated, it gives CSVAGPTNTEAFF.

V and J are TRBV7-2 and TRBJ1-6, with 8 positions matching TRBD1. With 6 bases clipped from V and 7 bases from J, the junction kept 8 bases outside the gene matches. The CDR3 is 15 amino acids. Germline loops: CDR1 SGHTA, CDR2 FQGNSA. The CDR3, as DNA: TGTGCCAGCAGACCCCGGACAGGGATGAATTCACCCCTCCACTTT. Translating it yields CASRPRTGMNSPLHF.

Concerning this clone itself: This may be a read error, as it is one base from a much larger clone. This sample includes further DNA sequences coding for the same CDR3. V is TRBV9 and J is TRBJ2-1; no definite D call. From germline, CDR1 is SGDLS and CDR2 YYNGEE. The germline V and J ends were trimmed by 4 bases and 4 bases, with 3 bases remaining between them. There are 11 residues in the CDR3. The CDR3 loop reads CASSLYNEQFF. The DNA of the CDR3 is TGTGCCAGCAGCCTATACAATGAGCAGTTCTTC.

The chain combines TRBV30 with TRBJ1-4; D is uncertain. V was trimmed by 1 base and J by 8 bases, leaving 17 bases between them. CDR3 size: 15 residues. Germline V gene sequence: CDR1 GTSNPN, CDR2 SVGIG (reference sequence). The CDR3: CAWSAPSVGNEKLFF. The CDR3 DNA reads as TGTGCCTGGAGTGCACCGAGCGTAGGGAACGAAAAACTGTTTTTT.

CDR3 bases: TGTGCCAGCATCCAACGATTAAGGCCCCCCGGGACAGGATTTTGGGTTTACGAGCAGTACTTC. Its translation: CASIQRLRPPGTGFWVYEQYF. V usage is TRBV28 and J usage is TRBJ2-7; 8 bases are shared with TRBD1. Germline V gene lookup returns CDR1 MDHEN and CDR2 SYDVKM. The CDR3 covers 21 residues. The V segment lost 7 bases and the J segment 4 bases; nucleotides outside the gene matches: 30.

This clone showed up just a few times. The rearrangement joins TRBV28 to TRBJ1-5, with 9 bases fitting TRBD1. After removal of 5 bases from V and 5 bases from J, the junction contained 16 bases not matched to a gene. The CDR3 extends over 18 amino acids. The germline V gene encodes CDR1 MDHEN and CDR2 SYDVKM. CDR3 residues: CASSTPQGARSSDQPQHF. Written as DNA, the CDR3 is TGTGCCAGCAGTACACCACAGGGGGCGCGGTCCTCCGATCAGCCCCAGCATTTT. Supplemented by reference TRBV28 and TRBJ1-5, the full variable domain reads DVKVTQSSRYLVKRTGEKVFLECVQDMDHENMFWYRQDPGLGLRLIYFSYDVKMKEKGDIPEGYSVSREKKERFSLILESASTNQTSMYLCASSTPQGARSSDQPQHFGDGTRLSIL.

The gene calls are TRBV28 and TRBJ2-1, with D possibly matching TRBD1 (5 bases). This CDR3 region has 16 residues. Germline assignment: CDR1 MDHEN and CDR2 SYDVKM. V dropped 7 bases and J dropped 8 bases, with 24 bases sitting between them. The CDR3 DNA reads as TGTGCCAGCACTCCCTTCTGGGGCGAGTTGCGCGATGAGCAGTTCTTC. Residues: CASTPFWGELRDEQFF. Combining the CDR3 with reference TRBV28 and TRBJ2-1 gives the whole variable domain DVKVTQSSRYLVKRTGEKVFLECVQDMDHENMFWYRQDPGLGLRLIYFSYDVKMKEKGDIPEGYSVSREKKERFSLILESASTNQTSMYLCASTPFWGELRDEQFFGPGTRLTVL.

CDR3 in amino acids: CASGFVRGKDTIYF. CDR3 in DNA: TGTGCTAGTGGTTTTGTCAGGGGTAAAGACACCATATATTTT. The chain links TRBV12-5 to TRBJ1-3, with a tentative D call TRBD1 (6 bases). Germline CDR1 and CDR2: LGHNT and FRNRAP. Deletions cut 3 bases from V and 8 bases from J, with 14 bases between. The length of the CDR3 is 14 residues.

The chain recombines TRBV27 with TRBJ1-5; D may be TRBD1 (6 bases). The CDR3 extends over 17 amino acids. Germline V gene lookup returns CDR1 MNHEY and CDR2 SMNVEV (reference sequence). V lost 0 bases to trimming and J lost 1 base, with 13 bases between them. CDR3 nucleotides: TGTGCCAGCAGTTTATCTACGGGGGGCGGGAGCAATCAGCCCCAGCATTTT. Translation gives CASSLSTGGGSNQPQHF.

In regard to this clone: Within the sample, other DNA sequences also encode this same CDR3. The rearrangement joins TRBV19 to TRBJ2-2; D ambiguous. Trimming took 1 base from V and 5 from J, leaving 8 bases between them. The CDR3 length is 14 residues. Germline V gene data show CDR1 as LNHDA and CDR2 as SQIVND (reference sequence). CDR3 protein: CASSIGLGTGELFF. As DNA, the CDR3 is TGTGCCAGTAGTATAGGTCTAGGGACCGGGGAGCTGTTTTTT.

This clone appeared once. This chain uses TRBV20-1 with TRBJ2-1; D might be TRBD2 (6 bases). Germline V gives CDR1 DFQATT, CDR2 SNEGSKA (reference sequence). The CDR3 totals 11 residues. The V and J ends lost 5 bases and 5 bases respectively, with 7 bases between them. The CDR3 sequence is CSAGTHNEQFF. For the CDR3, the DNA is TGCAGTGCTGGGACTCACAATGAGCAGTTCTTC.

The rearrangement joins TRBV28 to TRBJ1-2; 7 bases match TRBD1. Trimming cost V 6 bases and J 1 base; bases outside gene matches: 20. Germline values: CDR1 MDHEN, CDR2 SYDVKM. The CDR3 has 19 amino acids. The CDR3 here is CASSYNQGVASLLNYGYTF. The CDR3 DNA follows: TGTGCCAGCAGCTATAATCAGGGGGTCGCATCCCTACTTAACTATGGCTACACCTTC.

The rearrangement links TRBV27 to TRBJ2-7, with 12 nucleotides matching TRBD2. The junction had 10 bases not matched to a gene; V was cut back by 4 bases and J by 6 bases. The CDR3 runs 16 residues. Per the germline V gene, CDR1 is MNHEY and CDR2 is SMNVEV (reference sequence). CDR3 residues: CASSSYPTSGRSEQYF. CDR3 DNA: TGTGCCAGCAGTTCATATCCGACTAGCGGGAGAAGCGAGCAGTACTTC.

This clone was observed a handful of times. The CDR3 DNA reads as TGTGCCTGGAGTAATTTAGTGGGAGCCGGGGAGCTGTTTTTT. This encodes CAWSNLVGAGELFF. V gene TRBV30 combines with J gene TRBJ2-2; a possible D gene is TRBD2 (5 bases). The ends were cut back, 2 bases at V and 6 bases at J, with 13 bases in the middle. This CDR3 is built from 14 residues. Germline values: CDR1 GTSNPN, CDR2 SVGIG (reference sequence).

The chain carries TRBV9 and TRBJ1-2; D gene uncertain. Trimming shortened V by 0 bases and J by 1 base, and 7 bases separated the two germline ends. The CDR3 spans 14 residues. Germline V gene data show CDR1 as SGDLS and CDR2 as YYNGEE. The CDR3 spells CASSVDSLNYGYTF. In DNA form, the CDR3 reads TGTGCCAGCAGCGTAGACAGTCTTAACTATGGCTACACCTTC.